The rows below give T cell receptor beta chains drawn from one sample of a study of T-cell reconstitution after alpha-beta-depleted transplantation in children. Using its own MiXCR run on the PCR reads, TCRdb lists one record per CDR3 protein. Of a few hundred thousand distinct CDR3 sequences detected, roughly 21% appear once; the ten largest clones hold approximately 10%. The sample was PBMCs, mostly from graft donor cells, taken 180 days after TCRalphabeta/CD19-depleted stem cell transplant. Receptor source: a male patient aged 10 to 17 who had a stem cell transplant for acute lymphoblastic leukemia, so the T cells may come from the graft donor. Both conserved end residues are part of each CDR3. The D gene is left open where the match is weak. Only some rows state a clone size, as once, few, many or a class for expanded clones.

D,size,V,J,CDR3,DNA
.,few,TRBV12-3/TRBV12-4,TRBJ1-2,CASSFDWQVNYGYTF,TGTGCCAGCAGTTTCGACTGGCAAGTTAACTATGGCTACACCTTC
.,few,TRBV7-9,TRBJ1-1,CASSLAKVEAFF,TGTGCCAGCAGCTTAGCTAAGGTAGAAGCTTTCTTT
.,few,TRBV7-2,TRBJ1-2,CASSRGQPADGYTF,TGTGCCAGCAGCCGCGGACAGCCGGCCGACGGCTACACCTTC
.,few,TRBV6-1,TRBJ2-1,CASKIDSAGREEQFF,TGTGCCAGCAAGATAGACAGTGCCGGGAGAGAAGAGCAGTTCTTC
.,few,TRBV20-1,TRBJ2-5,CSGWTSGETQYF,TGCAGTGGATGGACTTCGGGAGAGACCCAGTACTTC
TRBD1,few,TRBV11-2,TRBJ2-7,CASRADRDLPYEQYF,TGTGCCAGCAGAGCCGACAGGGACCTCCCCTACGAGCAGTACTTC
TRBD2,.,TRBV7-9,TRBJ2-7,CASTTLSGRGTYEQYF,TGTGCCAGTACAACCTTGAGCGGGAGGGGGACCTACGAGCAGTACTTC
.,.,TRBV4-1,TRBJ1-5,CASSPYRENNQPQHF,TGCGCCAGCAGCCCGTACAGGGAGAACAATCAGCCCCAGCATTTT
.,.,TRBV13,TRBJ2-7,CASSLYGTRGLGQTYEQYF,TGTGCCAGCAGCTTATACGGGACTAGGGGGCTAGGGCAGACCTACGAGCAGTACTTC
.,few,TRBV7-9,TRBJ1-4,CASSHGRGPNEKLFF,TGTGCCAGCAGCCACGGGAGGGGCCCTAATGAAAAACTGTTTTTT
.,.,TRBV13,TRBJ2-5,CASSLGDSLQETQYF,TGTGCCAGCAGCTTAGGCGACAGCCTACAAGAGACCCAGTACTTC